This T cell receptor (beta chain) derives from a study of T cell changes during pregnancy in multiple sclerosis. The repertoire was sequenced with immunoSEQ multiplex PCR; TCRdb's copy has only in-frame clones and lacks some. The profile shows tens of thousands of clones, around 93% of them singletons. The count of this clone is one. Germline assignment: CDR1 SGHNT and CDR2 YYREEE (reference sequence). The CDR3 extends over 16 amino acids. Unmatched junction bases numbered 5, after V lost 4 bases and J lost 2 bases. The rearrangement uses TRBV5-4 and TRBJ2-5, with 13 bases lining up with TRBD2. This specimen consisted of CD4+ T cells from peripheral blood mononuclear cells, obtained after pregnancy. The source is a female donor in good health, enrolled as a control in a pregnancy study. The CDR3 DNA sequence: TGTGCCAGCAGCATTCGACTAGCGGGGGGACAAGAGACCCAGTACTTC. Encoded protein: CASSIRLAGGQETQYF.